A selection of T cell receptor beta chains follows, all from one sample in a study of OX40 agonist ivuxolimab in advanced cancers. The method was immunoSEQ multiplex PCR; TCRdb's version includes in-frame clones alone and lacks a portion of them. The sample yields about 41,000 clones, roughly 80% seen once. Material: CD4+ or CD8+ T cells sorted from blood, obtained in a trial of the OX40 agonist ivuxolimab. The receptors originated from an adult with an advanced solid tumor such as melanoma, head and neck, liver or kidney cancer. Both conserved end residues are part of each CDR3. The D gene is left open where the match is weak. The size entry is marked missing in some rows and otherwise reads once, few, many or a size class.

TRBD1,-,TRBV5-4,TRBJ1-3,CASSIDRGDTIYF,TGTGCCAGCAGCATCGACAGGGGGGACACCATATATTTT
-,-,TRBV19,TRBJ1-5,CASRDSALSNQPQHF,TGTGCCAGTAGGGACAGCGCACTTAGCAATCAGCCCCAGCATTTT
-,-,TRBV19,TRBJ1-4,CASSLRGGREKLFF,TGTGCCAGTAGTCTCCGGGGGGGGAGAGAAAAACTGTTTTTT
TRBD1,-,TRBV6-5,TRBJ1-1,CASSYMGTAWGTEAFF,TGTGCCAGCAGCTACATGGGGACAGCGTGGGGGACTGAAGCTTTCTTT
-,-,TRBV5-1,TRBJ1-6,CASSPYGGGNSPLHF,TGCGCCAGCAGCCCCTACGGTGGGGGGAATTCACCCCTCCACTTT
-,-,TRBV19,TRBJ2-5,CASSISHGGQETQYF,TGTGCCAGTAGTATCTCTCACGGGGGGCAGGAGACCCAGTACTTC
-,-,TRBV4-1,TRBJ2-1,CASSQDGRGPYNEQFF,TGCGCCAGCAGCCAAGACGGAAGGGGCCCCTACAATGAGCAGTTCTTC
-,few,TRBV5-1,TRBJ2-3,CASSLGQTQGDTQYF,TGCGCCAGCAGCTTAGGGCAGACGCAGGGAGATACGCAGTATTTT
-,-,TRBV28,TRBJ1-5,CASSPNDSPNQPQHF,TGTGCCAGCAGCCCTAACGACAGTCCCAATCAGCCCCAGCATTTT
-,-,TRBV2,TRBJ2-5,CASSSGTQETQYF,TGTGCCAGCAGCTCTGGGACCCAAGAGACCCAGTACTTC
-,-,TRBV19,TRBJ1-1,CASSIRDGNTEAFF,TGTGCCAGTAGTATTAGGGACGGAAACACTGAAGCTTTCTTT
-,few,TRBV9,TRBJ1-1,CASSVVDRRNTEAFF,TGTGCCAGCAGCGTAGTAGACAGGAGGAACACTGAAGCTTTCTTT
-,once,TRBV6-1,TRBJ1-4,CASRSSREKLFF,TGTGCCAGCCGGTCGTCGAGGGAAAAACTGTTTTTT
TRBD1,-,TRBV5-1,TRBJ1-4,CASSLEGAREKLFF,TGCGCCAGCAGCTTAGAGGGGGCTCGGGAAAAACTGTTTTTT
-,-,TRBV6-1,TRBJ1-2,CASGRHAGYGYTF,TGTGCCAGTGGACGGCATGCGGGTTATGGCTACACCTTC
-,-,TRBV11-2,TRBJ1-4,CASSWGRGKLFF,TGTGCCAGCAGCTGGGGGCGGGGAAAACTGTTTTTT
-,few,TRBV7-9,TRBJ1-5,CASSLLGSGNQPQHF,TGTGCCAGCAGCTTATTAGGGTCCGGGAATCAGCCCCAGCATTTT
-,-,TRBV19,TRBJ1-2,CASSIGKDPWGNYGYTF,TGTGCCAGTAGTATAGGAAAGGACCCCTGGGGTAACTATGGCTACACCTTC
-,-,TRBV19,TRBJ1-4,CASSMIGGTNEKLFF,TGTGCCAGTAGTATGATAGGTGGTACTAATGAAAAACTGTTTTTT
TRBD1,-,TRBV12-5,TRBJ1-2,CASGQGQGGNGYTF,TGTGCTAGTGGTCAGGGACAGGGGGGAAACGGCTACACCTTC
-,few,TRBV19,TRBJ1-5,CASRVAHTSNQPQHF,TGTGCCAGTAGGGTAGCCCACACTAGCAATCAGCCCCAGCATTTT
TRBD1,-,TRBV5-4,TRBJ1-2,CASSPMDRDSGYTF,TGTGCCAGCAGTCCCATGGACAGGGATAGTGGCTACACCTTC
TRBD1,-,TRBV6-1,TRBJ1-5,CASSERDRGASSNQPQHF,TGTGCCAGCAGCGAAAGGGACAGGGGGGCTTCGAGCAATCAGCCCCAGCATTTT
TRBD1,-,TRBV19,TRBJ1-1,CASSMTGLNTEAFF,TGTGCCAGTAGTATGACAGGGCTGAACACTGAAGCTTTCTTT
TRBD2,-,TRBV7-3,TRBJ2-7,CASSLAGGGSYEQYF,TGTGCCAGCAGCCTAGCGGGAGGTGGGTCCTACGAGCAGTACTTC
TRBD2,-,TRBV27,TRBJ2-1,CASSLRGLAGPYNEQFF,TGTGCCAGCAGTTTAAGAGGGTTAGCGGGGCCCTACAATGAGCAGTTCTTC
-,medium-sized,TRBV27,TRBJ2-2,CASRLLQGGNTGELFF,TGTGCCAGCAGACTATTACAGGGCGGGAACACCGGGGAGCTGTTTTTT
TRBD1,-,TRBV9,TRBJ1-3,CASSTRDRGDTIYF,TGTGCCAGCAGCACCCGGGACAGGGGAGACACCATATATTTT
-,-,TRBV2,TRBJ1-6,CASSRGGVTGSPLHF,TGTGCCAGCAGTCGAGGAGGGGTAACGGGATCACCCCTCCACTTT
-,-,TRBV6-5,TRBJ2-3,CAAGRGASTDTQYF,TGTGCGGCCGGTCGGGGGGCCAGCACAGATACGCAGTATTTT
-,-,TRBV28,TRBJ1-5,CASSLSGLGPRGQPQHF,TGTGCCAGCAGTTTATCAGGGCTGGGGCCCCGGGGGCAGCCCCAGCATTTT
-,medium-sized,TRBV29-1,TRBJ1-3,CSVEATLNTIYF,TGCAGCGTTGAAGCAACTCTGAACACCATATATTTT
TRBD1,-,TRBV9,TRBJ2-7,CASSPWGGTGSYEQYF,TGTGCCAGCAGCCCCTGGGGGGGGACAGGGTCCTACGAGCAGTACTTC